This TCR beta chain was captured in a study of blood T cell repertoires in COVID-19. Study summary: Samples representing acute and convalescent COVID-19 were sourced from the United States, Italy and Spain. T cells, B-cell-depleted T cells, or PBMCs provided the cDNA or gDNA that served as material.

This clone was detected only a few times. V was clipped by 3 bases and J by 5 bases; unmatched bases: 9. This CDR3 has 16 residues. The germline V gene has CDR1 SGDLS and CDR2 YYNGEE. Per the original data handling: Estimation of nucleated cell counts was performed using reference gene primer amplification. Sequencing used immunoSEQ multiplex PCR; TCRdb keeps in-frame clones, though not all of them. That table is the source of V, J and clone size, and D and trimming were worked out from the DNA. Altogether 180,000 or so clones are present, around nine tenths being singletons, with the ten largest covering over 3.5%.

The sequenced sample was peripheral blood. The gene calls are TRBV9 and TRBJ2-7; 12 bases align to TRBD2. This receptor was identified in a man between 18 and 29 years old with active or convalescent COVID-19. For the CDR3, the DNA is TGTGCCAGCAGCGGCCTAGCGGGAGGGCCTCGGAACGAGCAGTACTTC. Amino acid sequence: CASSGLAGGPRNEQYF.